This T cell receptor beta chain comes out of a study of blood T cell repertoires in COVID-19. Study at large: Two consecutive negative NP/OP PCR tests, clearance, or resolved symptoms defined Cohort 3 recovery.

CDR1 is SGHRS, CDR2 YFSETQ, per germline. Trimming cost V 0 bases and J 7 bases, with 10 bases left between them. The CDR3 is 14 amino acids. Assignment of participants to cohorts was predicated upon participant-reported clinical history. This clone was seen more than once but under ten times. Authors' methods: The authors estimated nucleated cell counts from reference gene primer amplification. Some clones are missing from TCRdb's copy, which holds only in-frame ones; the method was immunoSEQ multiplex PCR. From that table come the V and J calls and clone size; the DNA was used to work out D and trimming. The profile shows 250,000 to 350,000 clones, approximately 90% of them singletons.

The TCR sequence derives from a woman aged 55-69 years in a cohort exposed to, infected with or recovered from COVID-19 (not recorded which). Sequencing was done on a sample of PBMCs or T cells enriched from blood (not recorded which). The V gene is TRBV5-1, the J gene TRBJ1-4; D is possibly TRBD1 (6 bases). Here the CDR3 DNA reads TGCGCCAGCAGCTTGGAACAGGGCGGTGAAAAACTGTTTTTT. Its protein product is CASSLEQGGEKLFF.